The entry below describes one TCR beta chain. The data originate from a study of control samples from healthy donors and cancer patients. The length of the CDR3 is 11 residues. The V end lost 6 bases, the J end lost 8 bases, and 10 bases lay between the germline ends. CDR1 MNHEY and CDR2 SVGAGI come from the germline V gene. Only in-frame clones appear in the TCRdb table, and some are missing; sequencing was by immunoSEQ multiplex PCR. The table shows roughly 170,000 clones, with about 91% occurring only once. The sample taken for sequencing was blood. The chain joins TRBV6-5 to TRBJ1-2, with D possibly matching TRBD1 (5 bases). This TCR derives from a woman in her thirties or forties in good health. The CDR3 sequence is CASSLGGGYTF. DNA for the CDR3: TGTGCCAGCAGCTTGGGGGGAGGCTACACCTTC.